Below, 29 T cell receptor beta chains from the same sample are listed, as sequenced in a study of cytomegalovirus exposure and HLA in healthy donors. Amplification used 60 Vbeta primers and 13 Jbeta primers. Profiling relied on immunoSEQ multiplex PCR, and the TCRdb table lists in-frame clones only, not all of them. The repertoire has 150,000 to 200,000 clones, 80% to 90% of them found once; the top ten carry approximately 2.3%. Sequenced sample: PBMCs. These receptors all come from a man younger than 35 in good health and CMV-seropositive.

The chain links TRBV30 to TRBJ1-6; no firm D call. The CDR3 extends over 14 amino acids. The germline V gene has CDR1 GTSNPN and CDR2 SVGIG (reference sequence). V gave up 4 bases and J gave up 8 bases, with 15 bases separating them. CDR3 nucleotides: TGTGCCTGGACTACGTCAGACTACGATTCACCCCTCCACTTT. Encoded protein: CAWTTSDYDSPLHF. Combining the CDR3 with reference TRBV30 and TRBJ1-6 gives the whole variable domain SQTIHQWPATLVQPVGSPLSLECTVEGTSNPNLYWYRQAAGRGLQLLFYSVGIGQISSEVPQNLSASRPQDRQFILSSKKLLLSDSGFYLCAWTTSDYDSPLHFGNGTRLTVT.

This sequence joins TRBV7-2 and TRBJ1-2; unclear D gene. The CDR3 has 16 amino acids. Germline CDR1 and CDR2: SGHTA and FQGNSA. Trimming took 2 bases from V and 0 from J, leaving 13 bases between them. CDR3 residues: CASSLSSNGANYGYTF. CDR3 DNA: TGTGCCAGCAGCTTATCGTCTAACGGGGCTAACTATGGCTACACCTTC.

The rearrangement joins TRBV18 to TRBJ2-1; 11 nucleotides align to TRBD2. This CDR3 comprises 20 residues. With V trimmed by 0 bases and J by 0 bases, 10 bases remained unmatched. Germline assignment: CDR1 KGHSH and CDR2 LQKENI. CDR3 DNA: TGTGCCAGCTCACCACCAAATGGGCTAGCGGGGGGAAGCTCCTACAATGAGCAGTTCTTC. It is translated as CASSPPNGLAGGSSYNEQFF.

V is TRBV6-5 and J is TRBJ2-7; 7 bases align to TRBD1. The J segment lost 4 bases and the V segment lost 3 bases, leaving 9 bases of the junction unmatched. The CDR3 has 15 residues. Germline CDR1 reads MNHEY; CDR2 reads SVGAGI. CDR3 in amino acids: CASSYFETGSYEQYF. The CDR3 region has the DNA TGTGCCAGCAGTTATTTTGAGACAGGGTCGTACGAGCAGTACTTC.

The rearrangement joins TRBV15 to TRBJ2-1, with 12 bases that match TRBD2. Germline-derived CDR1 and CDR2 are LNHNV and YYDKDF (reference sequence). The length of the CDR3 is 16 residues. J lost 4 bases, V lost 1 base, and 2 bases had no gene match. The CDR3 coding sequence is TGTGCCACCAGCAGAGGGACTAGCGGGACTTACAATGAGCAGTTCTTC. Translated, it gives CATSRGTSGTYNEQFF.

The chain links TRBV6-6 to TRBJ2-7; 8 positions agree with TRBD1. The CDR3 has 15 amino acids. Germline assignment: CDR1 MNHNY and CDR2 SVGAGI (reference sequence). The V and J ends lost 2 bases and 5 bases, in that order; junction bases with no gene match: 8. As DNA, the CDR3 is TGTGCCAGCAGTTACCAACAGGGGGGTGGGAACGAGCAGTACTTC. Residues: CASSYQQGGGNEQYF.

CDR3: CASSELGVAGVPAKNIQYF. In nucleotides, the CDR3 is TGTGCCAGCAGTGAACTTGGGGTAGCGGGGGTCCCCGCCAAAAACATTCAGTACTTC. The chain joins TRBV6-1 to TRBJ2-4; 9 bases fit TRBD2. V shed 2 bases and J 1 base; nucleotides not matched to a gene: 12. Germline loops: CDR1 MNHNS, CDR2 SASEGT. The CDR3 has 19 amino acids.

This clone has a single count. The CDR3 here is CSVVEAGGPETQYF. CDR3 bases: TGCAGCGTTGTGGAAGCGGGGGGGCCGGAGACCCAGTACTTC. The chain joins TRBV29-1 to TRBJ2-5; 10 bases line up with TRBD2. This CDR3 is built from 14 residues. V lost 4 bases and J lost 5; bases outside the gene matches: 7. In germline, CDR1 is SQVTM, CDR2 ANQGSEA.

The chain has TRBV28 and TRBJ1-3; D unclear. Germline lookup yields CDR1 MDHEN and CDR2 SYDVKM. This CDR3 has 13 residues. Trimming took 4 bases from V and 5 from J, leaving 9 bases between them. CDR3: CASSSFVRNTIYF. The DNA for the CDR3 is TGTGCCAGCAGTTCCTTCGTTAGAAACACCATATATTTT.

The V and J genes are TRBV11-2 and TRBJ2-3; D gene ambiguous. From germline, CDR1 is SGHAT and CDR2 FQNNGV. V lost 5 bases and J lost 2, with 14 bases in between. The CDR3 has 15 amino acids. CDR3 region: CASSRYGLDTDTQYF. CDR3 DNA sequence: TGTGCCAGCAGCCGATACGGGTTAGACACAGATACGCAGTATTTT.

The V gene is TRBV7-6, the J gene TRBJ2-3; 7 positions match TRBD2. After removal of 5 bases from V and 6 bases from J, the junction contained 23 bases not matched to a gene. This CDR3 has 19 residues. Germline values: CDR1 SGHVS, CDR2 FNYEAQ. The CDR3 sequence is CASSAQRRTSRRRVDTQYF. The CDR3 region has the DNA TGTGCCAGCAGCGCCCAAAGGCGGACTAGTAGGAGGCGGGTGGATACGCAGTATTTT.

The chain combines TRBV25-1 with TRBJ2-1; D gene ambiguous. CDR1 is MGHDK, CDR2 SYGVNS, per germline. V shed 3 bases and J shed 4 bases, with 4 bases lying between them. The CDR3 is 12 residues long. Here the CDR3 reads CASSDSYNEQFF. CDR3 nucleotides: TGTGCCAGCAGTGACAGTTACAATGAGCAGTTCTTC.

The chain uses TRBV6-5 and TRBJ2-3; TRBD2 aligns across 11 bases. J gave up 2 bases and V 7 bases, and 2 bases lay outside the gene matches. Germline V CDR1 and CDR2: MNHEY, SVGAGI. This CDR3 region has 14 residues. Here the CDR3 reads CASKLAGVTDTQYF. DNA for the CDR3: TGTGCCAGCAAACTAGCGGGGGTCACAGATACGCAGTATTTT.

In this sample, this clone turned up once. V usage is TRBV6-1 and J usage is TRBJ1-1; the D is unclear. From germline, CDR1 is MNHNS and CDR2 SASEGT. V lost 10 bases, J lost 2 bases, and 11 bases lay in between. The length of the CDR3 is 12 residues. CDR3 DNA: TGTGCCATTATCCCCTATAACACTGAAGCTTTCTTT. Its translation is CAIIPYNTEAFF.

The chain carries TRBV15 and TRBJ2-5; D is ambiguous. The CDR3 has 14 amino acids. Between the trimmed V and J ends, which lost 0 bases and 1 base, there was a span of 6 bases. In germline, CDR1 is LNHNV, CDR2 YYDKDF (reference sequence). DNA of the CDR3: TGTGCCACCAGCAGAGATCTTAGCCAAGAGACCCAGTACTTC. It codes for CATSRDLSQETQYF.

This clone was counted between two and nine times. This chain uses TRBV4-3 with TRBJ2-7, with 11 bases identical to TRBD1. V shed 0 bases, J shed 3 bases, and the junction held 4 bases outside the gene matches. Germline V lookup: CDR1 LGHNA, CDR2 YSLEER. The CDR3 has 16 residues. The DNA of the CDR3 is TGCGCCAGCAGCCAAGACGGCGGGACAGGGGGCTACGAGCAGTACTTC. This sequence encodes CASSQDGGTGGYEQYF.

This clone has a handful of counts. V and J are TRBV10-3 and TRBJ2-1; 13 bases line up with TRBD2. Unmatched junction bases numbered 8, after V lost 5 bases and J lost 7 bases. Germline CDR1 is ENHRY and CDR2 is SYGVKD. This CDR3 region has 16 residues. The CDR3 sequence: CAISHTSGGAGNEQFF. The DNA of the CDR3 is TGTGCCATCAGTCACACTAGCGGGGGGGCCGGGAATGAGCAGTTCTTC.

The chain recombines TRBV2 with TRBJ1-2; maybe TRBD1 (5 bases). CDR1 and CDR2 (germline): SNHLY, FYNNEI. The length of the CDR3 is 16 residues. Trimming shortened V by 6 bases and J by 4 bases, and 21 bases separated the two germline ends. The CDR3 sequence: CASSSDRDLAGYGYTF. CDR3 nucleotide sequence: TGTGCCAGCAGCTCTGACAGAGACTTGGCCGGCTATGGCTACACCTTC.

This chain uses TRBV27 with TRBJ1-3; possible D gene TRBD1, 5 bases. V was shortened by 4 bases and J by 4 bases, with 14 bases between the two germline ends. The CDR3 totals 15 residues. Germline lookup yields CDR1 MNHEY and CDR2 SMNVEV (reference sequence). The CDR3 loop is CASSSSGVGGNTIYF. The CDR3 DNA reads TGTGCCAGCAGTTCGTCGGGGGTAGGCGGAAACACCATATATTTT.

The J gene is TRBJ1-4, the V gene TRBV5-1; D is possibly TRBD1 (5 bases). This CDR3 spans 15 amino acids. Germline CDR1 reads SGHRS; CDR2 reads YFSETQ. The V end lost 3 bases, the J end lost 5 bases, and 14 bases lay between the germline ends. The CDR3 DNA sequence: TGCGCCAGCAGCTCAGCCGGGGGAGCCAATGAAAAACTGTTTTTT. Its protein product is CASSSAGGANEKLFF.

This clone occurred a few times. The chain uses TRBV7-9 and TRBJ2-1, with 11 bases identical to TRBD1. The CDR3 has 13 residues. Trimming removed 8 bases from V and 4 bases from J; junction bases left unmatched: 1. Germline CDR1 reads SEHNR; CDR2 reads FQNEAQ (reference sequence). The CDR3 DNA is TGTGCCAGCGGGACAGGGGGGTACAATGAGCAGTTCTTC. Protein: CASGTGGYNEQFF.

The chain links TRBV9 to TRBJ2-3; no clear D gene. Germline CDR1 reads SGDLS; CDR2 reads YYNGEE. The CDR3 covers 12 residues. The germline V and J ends were trimmed by 3 bases and 7 bases, with 9 bases remaining between them. Here the CDR3 DNA reads TGTGCCAGCAGCGAGCCCGCCAATACGCAGTATTTT. Its translation is CASSEPANTQYF. The full variable domain, completed using reference TRBV9 and TRBJ2-3, is DSGVTQTPKHLITATGQRVTLRCSPRSGDLSVYWYQQSLDQGLQFLIQYYNGEERAKGNILERFSAQQFPDLHSELNLSSLELGDSALYFCASSEPANTQYFGPGTRLTVL.

In its sample, this clone was seen once. The J gene is TRBJ1-5, the V gene TRBV27; 8 bases align to TRBD1. CDR3 length: 14 amino acids. Germline CDR1 and CDR2: MNHEY and SMNVEV (reference sequence). J gave up 2 bases and V 8 bases, and 5 bases lay outside the gene matches. In DNA, the CDR3 is TGTGCCAGCTGGACAGGGAGCGGCAATCAGCCCCAGCATTTT. It yields the protein CASWTGSGNQPQHF.

This sequence joins TRBV6-6 and TRBJ1-6; 7 positions match TRBD1. CDR1 MNHNY and CDR2 SVGAGI come from the germline V gene (reference sequence). The length of the CDR3 is 16 residues. Losses at the gene ends were 1 base for V and 9 bases for J; bases not matched to a gene: 9. Written as DNA, the CDR3 is TGTGCCAGCAGTTACTTCTCGGACAGGTCGGGTTCACCCCTCCACTTT. Protein product: CASSYFSDRSGSPLHF.

This chain uses TRBV7-2 with TRBJ2-1; TRBD2 matches 10 bases. From germline, CDR1 is SGHTA and CDR2 FQGNSA. CDR3 length equals 17 residues. V dropped 1 base and J dropped 7; count of bases not matched to a gene: 10. The CDR3 DNA reads TGTGCCAGCAGCTTAGACGGAGCGGGGGGGCCTGATAATGAGCAGTTCTTC. It translates to CASSLDGAGGPDNEQFF.

This clone was counted only a few times. The rearrangement joins TRBV18 to TRBJ1-1; 8 bases align to TRBD1. Germline assignment: CDR1 KGHSH and CDR2 LQKENI. CDR3 size: 15 residues. V lost 3 bases, J lost 3 bases, and 6 bases stayed unmatched. CDR3 protein: CASSPQGASYTEAFF. The CDR3, as DNA: TGTGCCAGCTCACCGCAGGGGGCGAGTTACACTGAAGCTTTCTTT.

This chain links TRBV9 with TRBJ2-3, with 7 bases lining up with TRBD2. The J segment lost 0 bases and the V segment lost 3 bases, leaving 4 bases of the junction unmatched. The CDR3 totals 15 residues. The germline V gene encodes CDR1 SGDLS and CDR2 YYNGEE. The CDR3 DNA reads TGTGCCAGCAGCGACAGCGGGGCTAGCACAGATACGCAGTATTTT. It yields the protein CASSDSGASTDTQYF. Looking up the rest from reference TRBV9 and TRBJ2-3 gives the full variable domain: DSGVTQTPKHLITATGQRVTLRCSPRSGDLSVYWYQQSLDQGLQFLIQYYNGEERAKGNILERFSAQQFPDLHSELNLSSLELGDSALYFCASSDSGASTDTQYFGPGTRLTVL.

V is TRBV6-5 and J is TRBJ2-5; 7 nucleotides align to TRBD1. Germline V gene lookup returns CDR1 MNHEY and CDR2 SVGAGI. The CDR3 extends over 15 amino acids. J gave up 4 bases and V 0 bases, and 5 bases lay outside the gene matches. The CDR3 DNA reads as TGTGCCAGCAGTTACTCGCCAGGGGGAGCAGAGACCCAGTACTTC. The encoded protein is CASSYSPGGAETQYF.

CDR3 in amino acids: CASSFGRGDRETQYF. For the CDR3, the DNA is TGTGCCAGCAGTTTCGGGCGGGGGGATCGAGAGACCCAGTACTTC. The rearrangement uses TRBV27 and TRBJ2-5, with TRBD2 identical over 8 bases. V lost 3 bases to trimming and J lost 4 bases; unmatched junction nucleotides: 7. This CDR3 has 15 residues. Germline V gene data show CDR1 as MNHEY and CDR2 as SMNVEV (reference sequence).